This T cell receptor beta chain was captured by sequencing in a study of OX40 agonist ivuxolimab in advanced cancers. CDR3 length: 13 residues. Deletions cut 6 bases from V and 5 bases from J, with 11 bases between. Germline assignment: CDR1 SNHLY and CDR2 FYNNEI. TCRdb's table, derived via immunoSEQ multiplex PCR, lists solely in-frame clones and lacks some. The table has 50,000 to 70,000 clones, about 91% seen once. The TCR comes from an adult with an advanced solid tumor such as melanoma, head and neck, liver or kidney cancer. This sample comprised CD4+ or CD8+ T cells sorted from blood, obtained in a trial of the OX40 agonist ivuxolimab. This chain joins TRBV2 and TRBJ2-1; a possible D gene is TRBD2 (5 bases). The CDR3 sequence is CASSGSGNNEQFF. As DNA, the CDR3 is TGTGCCAGCAGCGGAAGCGGAAACAATGAGCAGTTCTTC.